This TCR beta chain is drawn from a study of a mutant IDH1 vaccine in newly diagnosed glioma. Study-wide context: Patients were given eight vaccinations, scheduled in weeks 1, 3, 5, 7, 11, 15, 19 and 23. Patients under treatment included 62.5% males and 37.5% females and had a mean age of roughly 43 years.

Time point denoted: week 5, during vaccination. In every dose of vaccine, 300 ug of mutant IDH1 20-mer peptide was given alongside topical imiquimod. New WHO grade 3 or 4 IDH1-mutant, ATRX-lost astrocytomas were present in all donors. This clone was observed a single time. Its specificity is unknown. The CDR3 length is 16 residues. Germline V gene sequence: CDR1 MDHEN, CDR2 SYDVKM. Trimming cost V 6 bases and J 1 base; bases outside gene matches: 5. Profiling relied on immunoSEQ multiplex PCR, and the TCRdb table lists in-frame clones only, not all of them. Here the sample spans about 54,000 clones, about 86% being singletons.

Sequences were derived from PBMCs, sampled from a glioma patient whose treatment included an IDH1 peptide vaccine. The chain combines TRBV28 with TRBJ1-4, with TRBD1 matching 10 bases. This sequence originates from a man aged 25-45 years with glioma. DNA of the CDR3: TGTGCCAGCAGAGATGACAGGGGGCAAACTAATGAAAAACTGTTTTTT. Translation: CASRDDRGQTNEKLFF.